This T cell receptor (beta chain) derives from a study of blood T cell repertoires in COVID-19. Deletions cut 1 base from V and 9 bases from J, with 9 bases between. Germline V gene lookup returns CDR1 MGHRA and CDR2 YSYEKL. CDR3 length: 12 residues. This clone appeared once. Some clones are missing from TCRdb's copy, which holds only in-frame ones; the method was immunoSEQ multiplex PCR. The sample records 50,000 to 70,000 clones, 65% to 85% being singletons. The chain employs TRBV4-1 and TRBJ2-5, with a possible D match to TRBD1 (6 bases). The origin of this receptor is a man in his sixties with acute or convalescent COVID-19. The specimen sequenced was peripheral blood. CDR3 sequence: CASSQGGGAQYF. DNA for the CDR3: TGCGCCAGCAGCCAAGGAGGGGGAGCCCAGTACTTC.